What follows are 8 T cell receptor beta chains derived from one specimen sequenced in a study of spatial heterogeneity in lung cancer. TCRdb re-called the 5' RACE reads through MiXCR, storing one row per CDR3 protein. The sample lists more than 15,000 distinct CDR3 sequences, 6.3% occurring once. As for time point: blood at routine non-recurrence follow-up after resection. Sample: PBMCs, taken at follow-up. The receptors stem from a male donor with early-stage non-small cell lung cancer.

This clonotype was counted ten times or more. This chain uses TRBV12-3 or TRBV12-4 with TRBJ1-5; maybe TRBD1 (6 bases). V dropped 7 bases and J dropped 3 bases, with 13 bases sitting between them. The CDR3 extends over 14 amino acids. Here the CDR3 DNA reads TGTGCCAGCAACACACAGGGTCTCAATCAGCCCCAGCATTTT. It codes for CASNTQGLNQPQHF.

This clonotype was observed a handful of times. At one boundary the junction diverges from the germline segment, which might be a read error. This chain joins TRBV6-5 and TRBJ2-3; 12 bases agree with TRBD2. The CDR3 is made up of 15 amino acids. Germline V gene sequence: CDR1 MNHEY, CDR2 SVGAGI. This chain's CDR3 is CASSYSIALAGGLDF. CDR3 nucleotide sequence: TGTGCCAGCAGTTACTCGATAGCACTAGCGGGAGGTTTGGATTTT.

The chain has TRBV19 and TRBJ2-2; D not certain. Germline values: CDR1 LNHDA, CDR2 SQIVND (reference sequence). This CDR3 is 13 amino acids long. Trimming removed 5 bases at V and 5 bases at J, with 9 bases between. CDR3: CASSPRWTGELFF. The CDR3 DNA sequence: TGTGCCAGTAGTCCGCGCTGGACCGGGGAGCTGTTTTTT.

There are many counts of this clonotype. The V gene is TRBV19, the J gene TRBJ2-2, with D perhaps being TRBD1 or TRBD2 (6 bases each). The CDR3 covers 16 residues. The V end lost 6 bases, the J end lost 4 bases, and 18 bases lay between the germline ends. The V gene's germline CDR1 is LNHDA and CDR2 SQIVND (reference sequence). The CDR3 loop is CASSNLRGRLTGELFF. The CDR3 DNA reads TGTGCCAGTAGCAACCTCCGGGGGCGCCTCACCGGGGAGCTGTTTTTT.

The gene calls are TRBV27 and TRBJ1-5; TRBD1 matches 7 bases. Germline CDR1 and CDR2: MNHEY and SMNVEV (reference sequence). Losses at the gene ends were 0 bases for V and 2 bases for J; bases not matched to a gene: 4. This CDR3 has 16 amino acids. The CDR3 protein is CASSLSPQGGNQPQHF. CDR3 nucleotide sequence: TGTGCCAGCAGTTTATCCCCCCAGGGGGGCAATCAGCCCCAGCATTTT.

The rearrangement links TRBV6-1 to TRBJ2-1, with D unclear. The germline CDR1 and CDR2 sequences are MNHNS and SASEGT. Trimming left V 1 base short and J 5 bases short, with 6 bases between. The CDR3 is 13 amino acids. DNA for the CDR3: TGTGCCAGCAGTGAAGGAAGGAACAATGAGCAGTTCTTC. Its translation is CASSEGRNNEQFF.

This clonotype was picked up many times. This chain connects TRBV7-2 to TRBJ2-1; D is unclear. V lost 5 bases to trimming and J lost 6 bases, with 14 bases between them. From germline, CDR1 is SGHTA and CDR2 FQGNSA. The CDR3 has 14 residues. CDR3: CASSLPNRVNEQFF. CDR3 DNA sequence: TGTGCCAGCAGCCTTCCCAATCGGGTCAATGAGCAGTTCTTC.

This clonotype was observed many times. The chain recombines TRBV6-6 with TRBJ1-5; D call uncertain. Trimming took 8 bases from V and 4 from J, leaving 15 bases between them. The CDR3 length is 14 residues. The V gene's germline CDR1 is MNHNY and CDR2 SVGAGI (reference sequence). CDR3 sequence reads: CASEVKAGNQPQHF. The CDR3 nucleotides read TGTGCCAGCGAGGTAAAGGCCGGGAATCAGCCCCAGCATTTT.